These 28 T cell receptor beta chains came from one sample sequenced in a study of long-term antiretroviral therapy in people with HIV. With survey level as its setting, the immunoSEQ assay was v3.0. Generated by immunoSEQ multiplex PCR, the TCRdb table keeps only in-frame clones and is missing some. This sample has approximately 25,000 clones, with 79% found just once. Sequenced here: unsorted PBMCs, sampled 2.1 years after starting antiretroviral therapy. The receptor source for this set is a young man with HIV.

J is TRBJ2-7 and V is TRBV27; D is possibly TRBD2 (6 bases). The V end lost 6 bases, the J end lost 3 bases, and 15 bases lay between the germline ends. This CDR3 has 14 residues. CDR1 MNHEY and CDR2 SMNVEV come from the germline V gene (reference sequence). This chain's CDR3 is CASSMGGPSYEQYF. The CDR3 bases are TGTGCCAGCAGCATGGGGGGACCAAGCTACGAGCAGTACTTC.

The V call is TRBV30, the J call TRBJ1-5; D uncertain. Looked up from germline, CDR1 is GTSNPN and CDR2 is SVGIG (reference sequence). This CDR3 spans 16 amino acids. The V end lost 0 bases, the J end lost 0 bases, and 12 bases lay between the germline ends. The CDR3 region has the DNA TGTGCCTGGAGTGTAGTCAGAACTTATAGCAATCAGCCCCAGCATTTT. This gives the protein CAWSVVRTYSNQPQHF.

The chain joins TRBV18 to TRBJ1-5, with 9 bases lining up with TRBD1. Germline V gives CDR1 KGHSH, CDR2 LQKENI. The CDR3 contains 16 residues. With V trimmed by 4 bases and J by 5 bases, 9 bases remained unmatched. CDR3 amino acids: CASSLFGTGTDQPQHF. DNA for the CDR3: TGTGCCAGCTCACTCTTTGGGACAGGGACGGATCAGCCCCAGCATTTT. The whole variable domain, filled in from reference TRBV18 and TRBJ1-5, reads NAGVMQNPRHLVRRRGQEARLRCSPMKGHSHVYWYRQLPEEGLKFMVYLQKENIIDESGMPKERFSAEFPKEGPSILRIQQVVRGDSAAYFCASSLFGTGTDQPQHFGDGTRLSIL.

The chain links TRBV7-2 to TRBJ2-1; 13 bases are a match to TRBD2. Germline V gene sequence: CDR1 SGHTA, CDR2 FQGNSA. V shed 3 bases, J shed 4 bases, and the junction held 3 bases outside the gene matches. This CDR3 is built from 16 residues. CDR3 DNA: TGTGCCAGCAGCTTCCCGGGACTAGCGGGGTACAATGAGCAGTTCTTC. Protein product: CASSFPGLAGYNEQFF.

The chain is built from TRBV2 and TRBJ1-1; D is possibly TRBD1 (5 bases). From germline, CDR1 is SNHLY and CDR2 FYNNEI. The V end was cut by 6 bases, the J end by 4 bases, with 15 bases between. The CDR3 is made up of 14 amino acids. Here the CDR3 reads CASRGVLGTTEAFF. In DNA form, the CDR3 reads TGTGCCAGCAGGGGGGTGCTCGGAACCACTGAAGCTTTCTTT.

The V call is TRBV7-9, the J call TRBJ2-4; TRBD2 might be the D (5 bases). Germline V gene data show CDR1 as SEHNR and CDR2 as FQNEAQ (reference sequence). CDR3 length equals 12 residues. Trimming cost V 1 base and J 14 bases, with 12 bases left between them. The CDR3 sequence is CASSLETGNKYF. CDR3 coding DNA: TGTGCCAGCAGCTTAGAAACGGGAAATAAGTACTTC.

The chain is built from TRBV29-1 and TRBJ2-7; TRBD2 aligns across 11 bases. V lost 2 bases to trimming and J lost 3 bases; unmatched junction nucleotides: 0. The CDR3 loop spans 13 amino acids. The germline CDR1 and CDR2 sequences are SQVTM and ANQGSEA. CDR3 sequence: CSVETSGSYEQYF. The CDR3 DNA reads TGCAGCGTTGAAACTAGCGGGAGCTACGAGCAGTACTTC.

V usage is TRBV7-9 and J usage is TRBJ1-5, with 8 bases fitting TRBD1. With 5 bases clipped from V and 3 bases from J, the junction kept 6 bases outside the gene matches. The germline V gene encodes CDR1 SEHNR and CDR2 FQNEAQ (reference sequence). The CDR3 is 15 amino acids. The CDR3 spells CASSKDRAPNQPQHF. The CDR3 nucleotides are TGTGCCAGCAGCAAGGACAGGGCCCCCAATCAGCCCCAGCATTTT.

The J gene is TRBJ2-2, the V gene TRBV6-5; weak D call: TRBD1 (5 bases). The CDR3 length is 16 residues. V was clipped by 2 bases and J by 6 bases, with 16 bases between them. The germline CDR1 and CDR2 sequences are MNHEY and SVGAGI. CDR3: CASSYIIGVRAGELFF. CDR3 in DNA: TGTGCCAGCAGTTACATCATAGGGGTTCGGGCCGGGGAGCTGTTTTTT.

In nucleotides, the CDR3 is TGCGCCAGCAGCCAAGAGACTAGCGGGGGGGCCGATGAGCAGTTCTTC. The encoded protein is CASSQETSGGADEQFF. This chain connects TRBV4-1 to TRBJ2-1, with TRBD2 matching over 14 bases. CDR1 and CDR2 from the germline V gene are MGHRA and YSYEKL. The V gene end was trimmed by 0 bases and the J gene end by 8 bases; junction bases not matched to a gene: 3. The CDR3 has 16 amino acids.

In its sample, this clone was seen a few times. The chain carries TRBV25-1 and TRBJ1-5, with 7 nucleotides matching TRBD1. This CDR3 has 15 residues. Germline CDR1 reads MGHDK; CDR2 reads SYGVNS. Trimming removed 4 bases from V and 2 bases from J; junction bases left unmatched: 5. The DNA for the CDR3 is TGTGCCAGCAGTGGAACAGGGGTAGGCAATCAGCCCCAGCATTTT. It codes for CASSGTGVGNQPQHF.

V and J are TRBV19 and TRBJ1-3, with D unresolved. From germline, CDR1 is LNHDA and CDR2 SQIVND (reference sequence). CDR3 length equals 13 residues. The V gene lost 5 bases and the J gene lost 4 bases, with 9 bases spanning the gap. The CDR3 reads CASSPGSGNTIYF. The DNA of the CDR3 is TGTGCCAGTAGTCCCGGGAGCGGAAACACCATATATTTT.

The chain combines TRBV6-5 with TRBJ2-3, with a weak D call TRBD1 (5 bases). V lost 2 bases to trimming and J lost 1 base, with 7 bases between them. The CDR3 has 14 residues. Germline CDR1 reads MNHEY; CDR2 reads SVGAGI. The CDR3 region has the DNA TGTGCCAGCAGTTACGGGGCGCGCACAGATACGCAGTATTTT. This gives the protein CASSYGARTDTQYF.

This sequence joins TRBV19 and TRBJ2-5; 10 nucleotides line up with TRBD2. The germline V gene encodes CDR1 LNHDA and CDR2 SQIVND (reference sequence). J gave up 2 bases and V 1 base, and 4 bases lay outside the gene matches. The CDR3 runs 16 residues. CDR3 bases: TGTGCCAGTAGTATAGGGCTAGCGGGGGTTCAAGAGACCCAGTACTTC. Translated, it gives CASSIGLAGVQETQYF.

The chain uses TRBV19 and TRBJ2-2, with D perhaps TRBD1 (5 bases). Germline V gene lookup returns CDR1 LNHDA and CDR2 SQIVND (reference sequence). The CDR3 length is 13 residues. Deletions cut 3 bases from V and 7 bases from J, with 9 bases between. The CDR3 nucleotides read TGTGCCAGTAGTATGGCCAGGGTCGGGGAGCTGTTTTTT. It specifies CASSMARVGELFF.

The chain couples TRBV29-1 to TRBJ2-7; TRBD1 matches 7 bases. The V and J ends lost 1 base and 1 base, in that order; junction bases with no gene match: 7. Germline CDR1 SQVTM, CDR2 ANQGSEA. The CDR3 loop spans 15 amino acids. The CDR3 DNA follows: TGCAGCGTTGAAGGTCCCCCGGGACAGTCCTACGAGCAGTACTTC. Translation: CSVEGPPGQSYEQYF.

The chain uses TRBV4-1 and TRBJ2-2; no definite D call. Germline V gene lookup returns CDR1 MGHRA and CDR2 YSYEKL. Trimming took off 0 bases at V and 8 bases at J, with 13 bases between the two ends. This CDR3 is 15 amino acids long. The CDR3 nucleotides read TGCGCCAGCAGCCAAGATCGGAACATCAGGGGGGAGCTGTTTTTT. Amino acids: CASSQDRNIRGELFF.

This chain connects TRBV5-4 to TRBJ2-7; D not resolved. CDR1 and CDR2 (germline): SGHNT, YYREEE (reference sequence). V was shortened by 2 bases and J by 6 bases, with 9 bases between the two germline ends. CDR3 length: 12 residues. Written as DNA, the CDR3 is TGTGCCAGCAGCTTACGCCAAGGCGAGCAGTACTTC. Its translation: CASSLRQGEQYF.

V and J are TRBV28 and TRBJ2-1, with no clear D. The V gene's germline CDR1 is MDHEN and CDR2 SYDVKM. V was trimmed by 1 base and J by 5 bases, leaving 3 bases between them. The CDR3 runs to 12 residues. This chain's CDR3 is CASSLYDNEQFF. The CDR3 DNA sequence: TGTGCCAGCAGTTTATACGACAATGAGCAGTTCTTC.

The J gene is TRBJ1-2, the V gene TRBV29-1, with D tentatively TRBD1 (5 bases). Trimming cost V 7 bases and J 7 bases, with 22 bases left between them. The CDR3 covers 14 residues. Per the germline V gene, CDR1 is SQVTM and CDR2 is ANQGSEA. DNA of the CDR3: TGCAGCGCCCTCCGGGACTCTCAAAAGGCTGGCTACACCTTC. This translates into CSALRDSQKAGYTF.

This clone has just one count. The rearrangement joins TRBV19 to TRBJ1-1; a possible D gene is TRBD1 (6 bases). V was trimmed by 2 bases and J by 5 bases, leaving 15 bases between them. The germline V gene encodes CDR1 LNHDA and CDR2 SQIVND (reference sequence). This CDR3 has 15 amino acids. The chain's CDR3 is CASSIPEGGRTEAFF. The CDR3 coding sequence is TGTGCCAGTAGTATACCAGAGGGGGGTAGGACTGAAGCTTTCTTT.

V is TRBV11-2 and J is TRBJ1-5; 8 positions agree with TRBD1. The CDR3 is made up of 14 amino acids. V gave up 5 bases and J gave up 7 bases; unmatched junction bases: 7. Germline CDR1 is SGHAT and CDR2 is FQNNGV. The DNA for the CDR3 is TGTGCCAGCAGCCAAGGGGACAGGTGGCAGCCCCAGCATTTT. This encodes CASSQGDRWQPQHF.

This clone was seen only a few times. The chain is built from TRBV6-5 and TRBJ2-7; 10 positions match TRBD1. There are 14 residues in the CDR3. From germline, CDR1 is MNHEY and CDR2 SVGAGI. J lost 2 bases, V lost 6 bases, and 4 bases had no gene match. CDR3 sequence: CASSQGQGPYEQYF. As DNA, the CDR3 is TGTGCCAGCAGCCAGGGACAGGGGCCCTACGAGCAGTACTTC.

The CDR3, as DNA: TGTGCCAGTAGTTCCCCCGGGTGGGCCAACGTCCTGACTTTC. The encoded protein is CASSSPGWANVLTF. This rearrangement joins TRBV19 to TRBJ2-6; D is undetermined. V was cut by 5 bases and J by 5 bases, with 10 bases left in between. CDR1 and CDR2 (germline): LNHDA, SQIVND (reference sequence). This CDR3 has 14 amino acids.

The CDR3 sequence is CASSLSRDRASNYGYTF. CDR3 nucleotide sequence: TGTGCCAGCAGCTTGTCTAGGGACAGGGCGTCTAACTATGGCTACACCTTC. V is TRBV5-4 and J is TRBJ1-2, with 9 bases fitting TRBD1. The CDR3 has 17 residues. Looked up from germline, CDR1 is SGHNT and CDR2 is YYREEE (reference sequence). The V and J ends lost 1 base and 0 bases, in that order; junction bases with no gene match: 7.

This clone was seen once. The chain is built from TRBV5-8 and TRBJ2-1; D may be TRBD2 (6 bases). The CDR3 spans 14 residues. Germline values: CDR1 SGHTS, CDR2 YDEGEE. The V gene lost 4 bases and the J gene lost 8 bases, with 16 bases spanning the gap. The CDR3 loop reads CASSLGSPFYEQFF. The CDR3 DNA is TGTGCCAGCAGCCTCGGGAGCCCGTTTTATGAGCAGTTCTTC.

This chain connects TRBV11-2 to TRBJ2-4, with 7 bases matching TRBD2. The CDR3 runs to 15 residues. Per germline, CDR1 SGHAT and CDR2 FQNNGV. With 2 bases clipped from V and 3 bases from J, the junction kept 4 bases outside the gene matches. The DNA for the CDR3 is TGTGCCAGCAGCTTAATCCCGGGAGGCAAAAACATTCAGTACTTC. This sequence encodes CASSLIPGGKNIQYF. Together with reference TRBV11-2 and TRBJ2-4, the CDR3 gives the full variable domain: EAGVAQSPRYKIIEKRQSVAFWCNPISGHATLYWYQQILGQGPKLLIQFQNNGVVDDSQLPKDRFSAERLKGVDSTLKIQPAKLEDSAVYLCASSLIPGGKNIQYFGAGTRLSVL.

The CDR3 here is CASSVVSGTEAFF. DNA of the CDR3: TGTGCCAGCAGCGTAGTTTCGGGAACTGAAGCTTTCTTT. The chain is built from TRBV9 and TRBJ1-1; D ambiguous. The ends were cut back, 0 bases at V and 5 bases at J, with 8 bases in the middle. The CDR3 totals 13 residues. The germline CDR1 and CDR2 sequences are SGDLS and YYNGEE.